Below are 17 T cell receptor beta chains sequenced from a single sample in a study of technical replicates of blood from a few donors. The repertoire was sequenced with immunoSEQ multiplex PCR; TCRdb's copy has only in-frame clones and lacks some. The sample holds some 63,000 clones; about 83% are singletons and the top ten take roughly 5.2%. The sequenced material came from PBMCs. These receptors were taken from a human donor in good health. Some clones in this sample may be carry-over from other donors' samples.

This chain links TRBV6-6 with TRBJ2-1; 9 bases fit TRBD2. This CDR3 comprises 16 residues. Germline CDR1 MNHNY, CDR2 SVGAGI (reference sequence). The J segment lost 0 bases and the V segment lost 6 bases, leaving 6 bases of the junction unmatched. CDR3 in amino acids: CASSPLAGRSYNEQFF. The DNA for the CDR3 is TGTGCCAGCAGCCCCCTAGCGGGACGCTCCTACAATGAGCAGTTCTTC.

This clone was observed once. The chain employs TRBV2 and TRBJ2-7; 10 bases line up with TRBD2. With 11 bases clipped from V and 7 bases from J, the junction kept 11 bases outside the gene matches. The CDR3 consists of 13 residues. CDR1 is SNHLY, CDR2 FYNNEI, per germline. The CDR3 nucleotides read TGTGCCGATTCACTAGCGGGGAGTAGTGAGCAGTACTTC. Its translation: CADSLAGSSEQYF.

This rearrangement joins TRBV9 to TRBJ1-4; tentative D call: TRBD1 (5 bases). The CDR3 is 15 residues long. With 5 bases removed from V and 1 base from J, the gap between germline ends came to 12 bases. Germline V CDR1 and CDR2: SGDLS, YYNGEE. The CDR3 loop reads CASSGTGGTNEKLFF. CDR3 nucleotides: TGTGCCAGCAGTGGGACGGGGGGAACTAATGAAAAACTGTTTTTT.

The gene calls are TRBV6-6 and TRBJ1-1; perhaps TRBD1 as D (5 bases). Trimming removed 2 bases from V and 1 base from J, with 5 bases in between. There are 13 residues in the CDR3. Per the germline V gene, CDR1 is MNHNY and CDR2 is SVGAGI (reference sequence). Here the CDR3 DNA reads TGTGCCAGCAGTTACCAGGGGAACACTGAAGCTTTCTTT. This translates into CASSYQGNTEAFF.

The rearrangement joins TRBV5-1 to TRBJ2-2, with 8 bases identical to TRBD1. Germline CDR1 reads SGHRS; CDR2 reads YFSETQ. V lost 3 bases and J lost 7; bases outside the gene matches: 5. The CDR3 has 14 residues. Here the CDR3 DNA reads TGCGCCAGCAGCTCAGGGGGCTTTCTCGGGGAGCTGTTTTTT. Translating it yields CASSSGGFLGELFF. Using reference TRBV5-1 and TRBJ2-2 for the parts outside the CDR3, the full variable domain is KAGVTQTPRYLIKTRGQQVTLSCSPISGHRSVSWYQQTPGQGLQFLFEYFSETQRNKGNFPGRFSGRQFSNSRSEMNVSTLELGDSALYLCASSSGGFLGELFFGEGSRLTVL.

The J gene is TRBJ2-2, the V gene TRBV5-1; 9 bases match TRBD2. Germline V gene lookup returns CDR1 SGHRS and CDR2 YFSETQ. The CDR3 is made up of 18 amino acids. V lost 0 bases, J lost 0 bases, and 6 bases stayed unmatched. The CDR3 DNA reads as TGCGCCAGCAGCTTGGTTGGCGGGGGGGCGGCGAACACCGGGGAGCTGTTTTTT. Translating gives CASSLVGGGAANTGELFF. Full variable domain (outside the CDR3, taken from reference TRBV5-1 and TRBJ2-2): KAGVTQTPRYLIKTRGQQVTLSCSPISGHRSVSWYQQTPGQGLQFLFEYFSETQRNKGNFPGRFSGRQFSNSRSEMNVSTLELGDSALYLCASSLVGGGAANTGELFFGEGSRLTVL.

The chain employs TRBV5-1 and TRBJ1-1; the match to TRBD1 covers 7 bases. CDR1 and CDR2 (germline): SGHRS, YFSETQ. The CDR3 has 13 residues. The ends lost 2 bases at V and 6 bases at J; junction bases unmatched: 4. This CDR3 is CASSFRGAAEAFF. CDR3 nucleotides: TGCGCCAGCAGCTTCAGGGGGGCCGCTGAAGCTTTCTTT.

The chain employs TRBV6-5 and TRBJ1-1, with a weak D call TRBD1 (6 bases). The V end was cut by 6 bases, the J end by 1 base, with 12 bases between. The CDR3 is made up of 14 amino acids. Germline V lookup: CDR1 MNHEY, CDR2 SVGAGI. The CDR3 loop reads CASRLQGKNTEAFF. For the CDR3, the DNA is TGTGCCAGCAGACTACAGGGAAAGAACACTGAAGCTTTCTTT.

The CDR3 bases are TGTGCCAGCAGTTACTCTCCCAGGTCCTACAATGAGCAGTTCTTC. The encoded protein is CASSYSPRSYNEQFF. The rearrangement links TRBV6-5 to TRBJ2-1; D remains unclear. The CDR3 runs 15 residues. V lost 0 bases to trimming and J lost 1 base, with 7 bases between them. From germline, CDR1 is MNHEY and CDR2 SVGAGI.

CDR3 DNA sequence: TGCGCCAGCAGCCAAGATCGTGGACAGGAGTACGAGCAGTACTTC. Protein: CASSQDRGQEYEQYF. The chain couples TRBV4-3 to TRBJ2-7, with TRBD1 matching 7 bases. The junction had 6 bases not matched to a gene; V was cut back by 0 bases and J by 4 bases. Germline V gene sequence: CDR1 LGHNA, CDR2 YSLEER. This CDR3 contains 15 residues.

The chain joins TRBV5-1 to TRBJ2-7, with a weak D call TRBD2 (6 bases). Between the trimmed V and J ends, which lost 0 bases and 7 bases, there was a span of 20 bases. The CDR3 loop spans 16 amino acids. Per the germline V gene, CDR1 is SGHRS and CDR2 is YFSETQ. The CDR3 coding sequence is TGCGCCAGCAGCTTGGGGGCGGGGAACGCCGGGGAAGAGCAGTACTTC. Residues: CASSLGAGNAGEEQYF.

Only one count was recorded for this clone. CDR3 in DNA: TGTGCCAGCAGCCCCCACAGGGGTTACTCCTACGAGCAGTACTTC. This translates into CASSPHRGYSYEQYF. J is TRBJ2-7 and V is TRBV4-2; the match to TRBD1 covers 7 bases. V lost 4 bases, J lost 0 bases, and 6 bases stayed unmatched. CDR3 length: 15 residues. Per germline, CDR1 LGHNA and CDR2 YNFKEQ.

CDR3 in DNA: TGCGCCAGCAGCTTGGGTCCCTCTTCTGGGGCCAACGTCCTGACTTTC. Amino acids: CASSLGPSSGANVLTF. This chain joins TRBV5-1 and TRBJ2-6; the D is unclear. This CDR3 spans 16 amino acids. Germline CDR1 reads SGHRS; CDR2 reads YFSETQ. The V and J ends lost 0 bases and 1 base respectively, with 8 bases between them.

This chain connects TRBV29-1 to TRBJ2-2, with 8 bases that match TRBD1. The trim removed 7 bases at V and 6 bases at J, leaving 7 bases unmatched. The CDR3 loop spans 13 amino acids. CDR1 is SQVTM, CDR2 ANQGSEA, per germline. The CDR3 nucleotides read TGCAGCGCCCTAGGACAGGGTGCCGGGGAGCTGTTTTTT. Translation: CSALGQGAGELFF.

V gene TRBV7-6 combines with J gene TRBJ2-1; perhaps TRBD2 as D (6 bases). The CDR3 covers 15 residues. Germline V gene sequence: CDR1 SGHVS, CDR2 FNYEAQ. Trimming stripped 1 base from V and 4 bases from J, with 11 bases between. The CDR3 here is CASSLVGLPYNEQFF. CDR3 nucleotide sequence: TGTGCCAGCAGCTTAGTAGGACTACCATACAATGAGCAGTTCTTC.

The rearrangement links TRBV27 to TRBJ2-3; weak D call: TRBD1 (6 bases). V was trimmed by 5 bases and J by 4 bases, leaving 19 bases between them. The germline CDR1 and CDR2 sequences are MNHEY and SMNVEV (reference sequence). The length of the CDR3 is 16 residues. The CDR3 protein is CASSARGRGRADTQYF. Written as DNA, the CDR3 is TGTGCCAGCAGTGCCCGAGGCAGGGGAAGGGCAGATACGCAGTATTTT.

The rearrangement links TRBV7-9 to TRBJ2-7; D may be TRBD1 (6 bases). V lost 0 bases to trimming and J lost 1 base, with 13 bases between them. The CDR3 is made up of 16 amino acids. Germline CDR1 SEHNR, CDR2 FQNEAQ (reference sequence). CDR3 region: CASSLAGQSGSYEQYF. CDR3 DNA: TGTGCCAGCAGCTTAGCCGGACAGTCGGGTTCCTACGAGCAGTACTTC.